This T cell receptor beta chain was retrieved from a study of blood T cells in healthy people across ages. Staff drew roughly 10 milliliters of peripheral blood from each donor. For the second PCR, which ran for roughly 7 to 11 cycles, a sample-barcoded 5' primer and a J-beta primer mix were used. Every sample produced at least 2.5 million CDR3-containing paired-end reads. TCRdb processed the 5' RACE reads anew with MiXCR; each CDR3 protein has one entry. The table records roughly 900,000 distinct CDR3 sequences, around 48% of them present only once. This clonotype was recorded a few times. CDR3 length equals 13 residues. The V gene lost 6 bases and the J gene lost 5 bases, with 13 bases spanning the gap.

The gene calls are TRBV12-3 or TRBV12-4 and TRBJ2-5; tentative D call: TRBD1 (5 bases). The sample consisted of blood. The source of this sequence is a man aged 25 to 40 in good health. Written as DNA, the CDR3 is TGTGCCAGCAGACCAAGGGGCCGGGAGACCCAGTACTTC. This gives the protein CASRPRGRETQYF.